This passage covers 9 T cell receptor beta chains from one sample sequenced in a study of identical twins. In TCRdb, the 5' RACE reads were re-called with MiXCR into one record per CDR3 protein. The profile covers hundreds of thousands of distinct CDR3 sequences, with over 20% appearing a single time and around 4.5% taken by the ten largest. The same data also went into a second study, on T cells expressing NK-cell markers.

Sequences were obtained from PBMCs. The receptors were sampled from a woman aged 18-30 years in good health.

The chain is built from TRBV12-3 or TRBV12-4 and TRBJ2-6; TRBD1 aligns across 9 bases. The J segment lost 0 bases and the V segment lost 5 bases, leaving 14 bases of the junction unmatched. The CDR3 covers 20 residues. This CDR3 reads CASSPWGDRVPNSGANVLTF. The CDR3 DNA is TGTGCCAGCAGTCCCTGGGGGGACAGGGTCCCCAACTCTGGGGCCAACGTCCTGACTTTC.

This clonotype was counted at least ten times. The gene calls are TRBV24-1 and TRBJ2-3; TRBD1 matches at 8 bases. The ends lost 4 bases at V and 5 bases at J; junction bases unmatched: 7. Looked up from germline, CDR1 is KGHDR and CDR2 is SFDVKD. The CDR3 has 15 amino acids. The CDR3 here is CATSDPQGAGDTQYF. CDR3 DNA: TGTGCCACCAGTGACCCCCAGGGGGCAGGAGATACGCAGTATTTT.

Many counts were recorded for this clonotype. This chain connects TRBV7-9 to TRBJ2-1, with 8 nucleotides matching TRBD2. The CDR3 is made up of 16 amino acids. With 5 bases clipped from V and 4 bases from J, the junction kept 10 bases outside the gene matches. From germline, CDR1 is SEHNR and CDR2 FQNEAQ (reference sequence). The CDR3 here is CASSAPRAGAYNEQFF. For the CDR3, the DNA is TGTGCCAGCAGCGCCCCACGAGCGGGAGCTTACAATGAGCAGTTCTTC.

This clonotype was counted a few times. The chain links TRBV3-1 to TRBJ2-1, with D tentatively TRBD1 or TRBD2 (6 bases each). The V end lost 0 bases, the J end lost 12 bases, and 24 bases lay between the germline ends. The CDR3 covers 17 residues. Germline loops: CDR1 LGHDT, CDR2 YNNKEL (reference sequence). The CDR3 DNA reads TGTGCCAGCAGCCAAGAAGTCGGCCTCCGGGGGCTCTTAGGGCAGTTCTTC. This gives the protein CASSQEVGLRGLLGQFF.

This chain uses TRBV6-2 or TRBV6-3 with TRBJ2-1; D remains ambiguous. Germline assignment: CDR1 MNHEY and CDR2 SVGEGT. V lost 8 bases to trimming and J lost 0 bases, with 5 bases between them. The CDR3 has 12 residues. In nucleotides, the CDR3 is TGTGCCAGCGCGCGCTCCTACAATGAGCAGTTCTTC. Translated: CASARSYNEQFF.

There are a few counts of this clonotype. The chain joins TRBV5-4 to TRBJ2-3, with D unclear. There are 14 residues in the CDR3. In germline, CDR1 is SGHNT, CDR2 YYREEE (reference sequence). Trimming left V 0 bases short and J 4 bases short, with 9 bases between. The CDR3 spells CASSLEAPPDTQYF. CDR3 in DNA: TGTGCCAGCAGCTTGGAAGCCCCCCCAGATACGCAGTATTTT.

In its sample, this clonotype was seen a few times. The chain recombines TRBV20-1 with TRBJ2-7; TRBD2 matches at 7 bases. Germline-derived CDR1 and CDR2 are DFQATT and SNEGSKA (reference sequence). V shed 4 bases, J shed 0 bases, and the junction held 6 bases outside the gene matches. The CDR3 length is 14 residues. This chain's CDR3 is CSATPAGSSYEQYF. The CDR3 DNA reads as TGCAGTGCTACCCCAGCGGGAAGCTCCTACGAGCAGTACTTC.

This chain connects TRBV20-1 to TRBJ2-3; possibly TRBD2 for D (6 bases). The CDR3 runs 15 residues. Germline V gene lookup returns CDR1 DFQATT and CDR2 SNEGSKA (reference sequence). Trimming removed 6 bases at V and 2 bases at J, with 18 bases between. Written as DNA, the CDR3 is TGCAGTGCGCCGGGACTCAACTTCAACACAGATACGCAGTATTTT. It translates to CSAPGLNFNTDTQYF.

This clonotype was recorded at least ten times. This rearrangement joins TRBV20-1 to TRBJ2-1; 16 bases match TRBD2. CDR1 is DFQATT, CDR2 SNEGSKA, per germline (reference sequence). CDR3 length: 17 residues. J gave up 8 bases and V 0 bases, and 7 bases lay outside the gene matches. As DNA, the CDR3 is TGCAGTGCTAGAGATCGGGGACTAGCGGGGGGGCCGCATGAGCAGTTCTTC. Translated: CSARDRGLAGGPHEQFF.